These T cell receptor beta chains were read from a single sample in a study of T cell responses to AZD1222 COVID-19 vaccine. TCRdb's table, derived via immunoSEQ multiplex PCR, lists solely in-frame clones and lacks some. This sample has 95,000 to 150,000 clones, with less than 90% found just once. Sequenced material: peripheral blood, taken on day 0 of AZD1222 vaccination. The source is an adult in good health. CDR3s include the opening cysteine and the closing phenylalanine or tryptophan. A D gene is named only where the DNA matches it firmly. Clone sizes are given selectively: once, few, many, or a class where the clone is expanded.

CDR3nt,CDR3aa,abundance,j_gene,d_gene,v_gene
TGTGCCAGCAGAGAAGGAGGGATCCCTGAAGCTTTCTTT,CASREGGIPEAFF,.,TRBJ1-1,.,TRBV6-1
TGTGCCAGCAGGTCGGGACACACCGGGGAGCTGTTTTTT,CASRSGHTGELFF,.,TRBJ2-2,.,TRBV6-5
TGCGCCAGCAGTGAGTATACCGGGAGGGATACGCAGTATTTT,CASSEYTGRDTQYF,once,TRBJ2-3,TRBD2,TRBV10-1
TGTGCCACCAGCAGAGAAGAGAACACTGAAGCTTTCTTT,CATSREENTEAFF,.,TRBJ1-1,.,TRBV15
TGTGCCAGCAGCTCGACTAGCGGGGGGCTGTTCCAGACCCAGTACTTC,CASSSTSGGLFQTQYF,.,TRBJ2-5,TRBD2,TRBV6-2/TRBV6-3
TGTGCCTGGGGCGGACTAGCGGGAGATACGCAGTATTTT,CAWGGLAGDTQYF,.,TRBJ2-3,TRBD2,TRBV30
TGTGCCAGCAGCAAAGTCGGGCTAGCGGGCACGACCTACGAGCAGTACTTC,CASSKVGLAGTTYEQYF,once,TRBJ2-7,.,TRBV21-1
TGCAGCGCCCGGGACGGACTCGGTCAGCCCCAGCATTTT,CSARDGLGQPQHF,.,TRBJ1-5,.,TRBV29-1
TGTGCCAGCAGTTTAGAGACCCAGTACTTC,CASSLETQYF,.,TRBJ2-5,.,TRBV27
TGTGCCAGCAGTGAGTCCCCCTTACGTAAGGCCTACGAGCAGTACTTC,CASSESPLRKAYEQYF,.,TRBJ2-7,.,TRBV2
TGTGCCAGCAGCGCCCGGACAGCTTATGGCTACACCTTC,CASSARTAYGYTF,.,TRBJ1-2,.,TRBV11-1
TGTGCCAGCAGTACGGATTACAGGGGCAATTCACCCCTCCACTTT,CASSTDYRGNSPLHF,.,TRBJ1-6,TRBD1,TRBV11-1
TGTGCCAGCAGCTTGAAATCACTAGCGGGAGCCGAGACCCAGTACTTC,CASSLKSLAGAETQYF,.,TRBJ2-5,TRBD2,TRBV5-4
TGCAGCGTTGGGCAGGACCAGAATTCACCCCTCCACTTT,CSVGQDQNSPLHF,once,TRBJ1-6,.,TRBV29-1
TGTGCCAGTAGCGGTGGCTCCTACGAGCAGTACTTC,CASSGGSYEQYF,.,TRBJ2-7,.,TRBV19
TGTGCCAGCAGCTTAGTCGAGACTAGCGACTACGAGCAGTACTTC,CASSLVETSDYEQYF,.,TRBJ2-7,TRBD2,TRBV7-8
TGTGCCAGCAGTGTGACAGGGGGCCATCAGCCCCAGCATTTT,CASSVTGGHQPQHF,.,TRBJ1-5,TRBD1,TRBV25-1
TGTGCCAGCAGCTTGTCGGGAAGCTCCTACAATGAGCAGTTCTTC,CASSLSGSSYNEQFF,.,TRBJ2-1,.,TRBV5-8
TGTGCCAGCAGCTTAGCGGGGGCCTCGAGGACCCAGTACTTC,CASSLAGASRTQYF,.,TRBJ2-5,.,TRBV7-2
TGTGCCTGGACAGGTAGGGCGGGCACTGAAGCTTTCTTT,CAWTGRAGTEAFF,.,TRBJ1-1,.,TRBV30
TGTGCCAGTAAACGGGGCAGTACCTACGAGCAGTACTTC,CASKRGSTYEQYF,.,TRBJ2-7,.,TRBV3-1/TRBV3-2
TGCGCCAGCAGCTCGGGAGCGAGGACTCGGAGGGACGAGCAGTACTTC,CASSSGARTRRDEQYF,.,TRBJ2-7,.,TRBV5-1
TGTGCCAGCACCTCGAGGGACGCCGCTAACTATGGCTACACCTTC,CASTSRDAANYGYTF,.,TRBJ1-2,.,TRBV6-5
TGTGCCAGTAGTATAGATAAGACGGGAGAGAACGAGCAGTACTTC,CASSIDKTGENEQYF,medium-sized,TRBJ2-7,.,TRBV19
TGTAGTTTGCAGGGTCCCTTTTCCGTCAAGAGATCTAACTATGGCTACACCTTC,CSLQGPFSVKRSNYGYTF,.,TRBJ1-2,.,TRBV30
TGTGCCAGCAGCTTAACGAGGGGGGAAAATGAGCAGTTCTTC,CASSLTRGENEQFF,few,TRBJ2-1,.,TRBV11-1
TGTGCCAGCAGTCGGCCGACTAGCAGTAACAATGAGCAGTTCTTC,CASSRPTSSNNEQFF,once,TRBJ2-1,TRBD2,TRBV5-4
TGTGCCAGCAGCTTAGAGGCAGGGATGTGGGAAAAACTGTTTTTT,CASSLEAGMWEKLFF,.,TRBJ1-4,.,TRBV11-3
TGTGCCAGCAGTCCGGACTCTTACAATGAGCAGTTCTTC,CASSPDSYNEQFF,.,TRBJ2-1,.,TRBV11-3
TGTGCCAGCAGCCGGGCCTCGTTATCCGGCCAGTGGGGAAATGAGCAGTTCTTC,CASSRASLSGQWGNEQFF,.,TRBJ2-1,.,TRBV25-1